The rows below give T cell receptor beta chains drawn from one sample of a study of blood T cell repertoires in COVID-19. Clones were read by immunoSEQ multiplex PCR, and TCRdb kept only the in-frame ones, dropping some. The sample shows roughly 260,000 clones, about nine tenths of them seen only once. Material for sequencing was peripheral blood. Receptors were obtained from a man aged 35 to 55 who had recovered from COVID-19. The CDR3 runs from the conserved cysteine through the conserved F or W. A D gene is named only where the DNA matches it firmly. Expanded clones are given a class, and other clones once, few, many or no size at all.

j_call	clone_size	d_call	v_call	cdr3_aa	cdr3_nt
TRBJ1-6	-	-	TRBV7-9	CASRPASSYNSPLHF	TGTGCCAGCAGACCCGCCAGCTCCTATAATTCACCCCTCCACTTT
TRBJ1-1	-	-	TRBV12-3/TRBV12-4	CASTSGEATEAFF	TGTGCCAGCACCTCTGGGGAGGCCACTGAAGCTTTCTTT
TRBJ1-4	-	-	TRBV21-1	CAKVLGTAEKLFF	TGTGCCAAAGTGCTCGGGACAGCGGAAAAACTGTTTTTT
TRBJ1-2	-	-	TRBV2	CASSEDGAGGFYGYTF	TGTGCCAGCAGTGAAGATGGGGCAGGCGGATTCTATGGCTACACCTTC
TRBJ2-1	-	-	TRBV7-8	CASSLVPGSLYNEQFF	TGTGCCAGCAGCTTAGTTCCAGGGTCGTTATACAATGAGCAGTTCTTC
TRBJ2-7	-	TRBD1	TRBV18	CASSPGQARYEQYF	TGTGCCAGCTCACCGGGACAGGCGAGGTACGAGCAGTACTTC
TRBJ1-2	once	-	TRBV5-1	CASSLDLRSYGYTF	TGCGCCAGCAGCTTGGATCTCCGGTCCTATGGCTACACCTTC
TRBJ2-5	-	TRBD2	TRBV10-3	CAISDLAGGETQYF	TGTGCCATCAGTGACCTAGCGGGTGGAGAGACCCAGTACTTC
TRBJ2-7	-	-	TRBV19	CASSDRGSSYEQYF	TGTGCCAGTAGCGACCGGGGGTCCTCCTACGAGCAGTACTTC
TRBJ2-7	-	-	TRBV6-6	CASSSPVEQYF	TGTGCCAGCAGTTCCCCGGTCGAGCAGTACTTC
TRBJ1-5	-	-	TRBV23-1	CASSQGYGQGKQPQHF	TGCGCCAGCAGTCAAGGGTATGGGCAGGGGAAGCAGCCCCAGCATTTT
TRBJ2-3	-	-	TRBV9	CASSVGTGSTDTQYF	TGTGCCAGCAGCGTAGGGACGGGGAGCACAGATACGCAGTATTTT
TRBJ2-3	-	TRBD2	TRBV19	CASTDRGGSTDTQYF	TGTGCCAGTACCGACCGGGGGGGCAGCACAGATACGCAGTATTTT
TRBJ1-1	-	-	TRBV9	CASSPRVGVMNTEAFF	TGTGCCAGCAGCCCCAGGGTAGGGGTTATGAACACTGAAGCTTTCTTT
TRBJ2-1	-	TRBD1	TRBV6-2/TRBV6-3	CASSYDGTGTGRSEQFF	TGTGCCAGCAGTTACGATGGGACCGGGACAGGGCGCAGTGAGCAGTTCTTC
TRBJ2-2	-	-	TRBV19	CASKDTANTGELFF	TGTGCCAGTAAGGACACTGCGAACACCGGGGAGCTGTTTTTT
TRBJ2-2	-	TRBD1	TRBV10-3	CAITTGGGTGELFF	TGTGCCATCACGACAGGGGGAGGCACCGGGGAGCTGTTTTTT
TRBJ2-5	-	-	TRBV27	CASRPHGQETQYF	TGTGCCAGCCGCCCCCACGGTCAAGAGACCCAGTACTTC
TRBJ2-3	-	-	TRBV7-3	CASSLRPGTDTQYF	TGTGCCAGCAGCTTAAGGCCCGGCACAGATACGCAGTATTTT